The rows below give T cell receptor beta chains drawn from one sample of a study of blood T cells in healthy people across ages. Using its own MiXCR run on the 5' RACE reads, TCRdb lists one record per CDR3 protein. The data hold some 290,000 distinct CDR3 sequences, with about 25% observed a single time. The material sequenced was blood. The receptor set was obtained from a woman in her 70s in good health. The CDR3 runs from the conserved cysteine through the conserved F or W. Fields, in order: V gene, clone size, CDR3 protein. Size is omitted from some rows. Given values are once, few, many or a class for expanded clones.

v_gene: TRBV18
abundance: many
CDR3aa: CASSLDGTLYEQYF

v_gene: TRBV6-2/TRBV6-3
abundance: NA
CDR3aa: CASSYRTLAADQETQYF

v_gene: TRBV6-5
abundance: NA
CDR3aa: CASSYRGASGGDTQYF

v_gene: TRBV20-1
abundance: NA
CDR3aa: CSAGGGLGSYNEQFF

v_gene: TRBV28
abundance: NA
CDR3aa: CASSSHAYQGVGTDTQYF

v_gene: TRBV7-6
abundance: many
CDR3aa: CASSFYSSGSDTQYF

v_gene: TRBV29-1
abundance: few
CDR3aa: CSVEGQLGTEAFF

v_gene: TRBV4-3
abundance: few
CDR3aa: CASSQDTRGGNTIYF

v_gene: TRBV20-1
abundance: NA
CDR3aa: CSASSPSGSQETQYF

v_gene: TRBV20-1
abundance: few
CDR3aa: CSASQGAANEKLFF